The entry that follows covers one TCR beta chain sequence. The assay was immunoSEQ multiplex PCR, and TCRdb's table has in-frame clones only and misses some. The sample lists approximately 100,000 clones; roughly four fifths were seen once. These data come from a study of control samples from healthy donors and cancer patients. Trimming took 1 base from V and 0 from J, leaving 12 bases between them. Germline-derived CDR1 and CDR2 are SGDLS and YYNGEE. The CDR3 spans 16 residues. V is TRBV9 and J is TRBJ2-3, with D unclear. The receptor was isolated from a man in his fifties or sixties in good health. The sequencing input was blood. The CDR3 DNA follows: TGTGCCAGCAGCGTAAGTAGAGAGACTAGCACAGATACGCAGTATTTT. Translation: CASSVSRETSTDTQYF.